The TCR beta chain under discussion was sequenced for a study of early T cells in non-severe SARS-CoV-2 infection. For the study at large: Sequencing input comprised bulk RNA from unsorted whole blood; chain pairing was not available.

This clonotype has just a few counts. Its antigen is currently unknown. Study-wide findings and caveats: A preference for anti-spike CD8 responses marked VDJdb matching, which missed private and CD4 specificities.

The ends were cut back, 7 bases at V and 6 bases at J, with 18 bases in the middle. CDR3 length: 13 amino acids. CDR1 GTSNPN and CDR2 SVGIG come from the germline V gene (reference sequence). Each cDNA molecule carried a unique molecular identifier. TCRdb passed the 5' RACE reads through MiXCR, listing each CDR3 protein once. Of some 64,000 distinct CDR3 sequences listed, around 21% were seen once; the top ten hold 16%. The sequences come from whole blood, collected at baseline. The V gene is TRBV30, the J gene TRBJ1-1; D remains ambiguous. This clonotype was obtained from an adult who was a healthcare worker with PCR-confirmed SARS-CoV-2 infection or an uninfected control (not recorded which). CDR3 DNA sequence: TGTGCCTCGAACAACGGAGTTTTGGCTGAAGCTTTCTTT. Translation: CASNNGVLAEAFF.